This T cell receptor beta chain was found in a study of shared clonotypes between healthy human individuals. The protocol was immunoSEQ multiplex PCR, while the TCRdb copy is restricted to in-frame clones and leaves out a portion. The sample holds roughly 1,500,000 clones, around 98.5% seen once. This TCR derives from a young man in good health. The source material was naive CD4+ T cells sorted from blood. Stated subset: CD45RA+ positively selected.

CDR3 region: CASSLALAGLAGGQVEQFF. CDR3 DNA: TGTGCCAGCAGCTTAGCGCTAGCAGGACTAGCGGGAGGGCAAGTTGAGCAGTTCTTC. The J gene is TRBJ2-1, the V gene TRBV7-3; 15 positions match TRBD2. Germline CDR1 is SGHTA and CDR2 is FQGTGA. There are 19 residues in the CDR3. V was pared by 2 bases and J by 9 bases, with 14 bases of the junction left unmatched.